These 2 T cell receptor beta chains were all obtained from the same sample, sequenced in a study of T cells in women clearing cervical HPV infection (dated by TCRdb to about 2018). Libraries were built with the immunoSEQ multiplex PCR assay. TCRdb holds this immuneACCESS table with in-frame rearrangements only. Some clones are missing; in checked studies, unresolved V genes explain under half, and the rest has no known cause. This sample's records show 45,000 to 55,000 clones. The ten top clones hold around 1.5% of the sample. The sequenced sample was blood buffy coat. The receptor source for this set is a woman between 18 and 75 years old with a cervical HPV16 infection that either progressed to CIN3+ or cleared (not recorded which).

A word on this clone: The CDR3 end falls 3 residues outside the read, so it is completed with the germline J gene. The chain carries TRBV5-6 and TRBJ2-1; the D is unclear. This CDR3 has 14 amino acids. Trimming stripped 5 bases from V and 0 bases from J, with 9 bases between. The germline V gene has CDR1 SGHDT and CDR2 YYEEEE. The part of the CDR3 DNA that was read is TGTGCCAGCAGAGGTGGCAGCTCCTACAATGAG. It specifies CASRGGSSYNE. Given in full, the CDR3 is CASRGGSSYNEQFF.

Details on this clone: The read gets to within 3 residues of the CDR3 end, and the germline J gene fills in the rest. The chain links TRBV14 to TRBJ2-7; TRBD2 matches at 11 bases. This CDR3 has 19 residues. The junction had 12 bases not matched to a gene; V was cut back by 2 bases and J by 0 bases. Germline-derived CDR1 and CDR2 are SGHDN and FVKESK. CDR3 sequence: CASSQMFLGLADNSYEQYF. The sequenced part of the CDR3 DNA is TGTGCCAGCAGCCAAATGTTCTTGGGACTAGCGGACAACTCCTACGAG.